One and the same sample provided the 5 T cell receptor beta chains below, sequenced in a study of T cell responses to AZD1222 COVID-19 vaccine listed by TCRdb under 2021. The library was built by means of the immunoSEQ multiplex PCR assay. TCRdb limited this immuneACCESS table to in-frame rearrangements with V and J called. A share of clones is missing; checked studies link under half to unresolved V genes, and the rest is unexplained. For this sample the table gives about 94,000 clones, of which around 84% were detected only once. Clones ranked in the top ten supply 4.5% of the sample. What the time point label conveys for this sample: about 28 days (+/-7) after the second vaccine dose. The starting material was peripheral blood, obtained 28 days after the second AZD1222 dose. These receptors were obtained from an adult who received the AZD1222 COVID-19 vaccine.

The V and J genes are TRBV7-9 and TRBJ1-2; D gene ambiguous. CDR1 and CDR2 from the germline V gene are SEHNR and FQNEAQ (reference sequence). This CDR3 region has 15 residues. Trimming took 1 base from V and 4 from J, leaving 13 bases between them. Here the CDR3 reads CASSLGQEEIYGYTF. The CDR3 coding sequence is TGTGCCAGCAGCTTAGGGCAGGAGGAAATCTATGGCTACACCTTC.

This clone has only one observation. The rearrangement uses TRBV18 and TRBJ1-2; the D gene is possibly TRBD1 (6 bases). Germline V gene lookup returns CDR1 KGHSH and CDR2 LQKENI. This CDR3 has 14 amino acids. Between the trimmed V and J ends, which lost 3 bases and 4 bases, there was a span of 12 bases. The CDR3 loop is CASSPSGRGYGYTF. The CDR3 nucleotides read TGTGCCAGCTCACCGAGCGGCAGGGGCTATGGCTACACCTTC.

The chain combines TRBV24-1 with TRBJ2-1; 8 bases align to TRBD1. The germline V gene encodes CDR1 KGHDR and CDR2 SFDVKD. V shed 3 bases, J shed 6 bases, and the junction held 3 bases outside the gene matches. The CDR3 sequence is 14 residues long. The CDR3 DNA reads as TGTGCCACCAGTGATCCCGACAGGGGCAATGAGCAGTTCTTC. As protein: CATSDPDRGNEQFF.

The rearrangement joins TRBV2 to TRBJ1-2; D is unresolved. This CDR3 contains 11 residues. V shed 0 bases and J shed 8 bases, with 4 bases lying between them. Germline values: CDR1 SNHLY, CDR2 FYNNEI. The CDR3 here is CASSEAQGYTF. CDR3 bases: TGTGCCAGCAGTGAAGCGCAAGGCTACACCTTC.

The chain employs TRBV30 and TRBJ1-4, with 8 bases that match TRBD1. The CDR3 contains 14 residues. After removal of 2 bases from V and 6 bases from J, the junction contained 5 bases not matched to a gene. Per germline, CDR1 GTSNPN and CDR2 SVGIG (reference sequence). The CDR3 spells CAWSPGGSDEKLFF. The CDR3 DNA reads TGTGCCTGGAGTCCAGGGGGCTCGGATGAAAAACTGTTTTTT. The full variable domain, completed using reference TRBV30 and TRBJ1-4, is SQTIHQWPATLVQPVGSPLSLECTVEGTSNPNLYWYRQAAGRGLQLLFYSVGIGQISSEVPQNLSASRPQDRQFILSSKKLLLSDSGFYLCAWSPGGSDEKLFFGSGTQLSVL.